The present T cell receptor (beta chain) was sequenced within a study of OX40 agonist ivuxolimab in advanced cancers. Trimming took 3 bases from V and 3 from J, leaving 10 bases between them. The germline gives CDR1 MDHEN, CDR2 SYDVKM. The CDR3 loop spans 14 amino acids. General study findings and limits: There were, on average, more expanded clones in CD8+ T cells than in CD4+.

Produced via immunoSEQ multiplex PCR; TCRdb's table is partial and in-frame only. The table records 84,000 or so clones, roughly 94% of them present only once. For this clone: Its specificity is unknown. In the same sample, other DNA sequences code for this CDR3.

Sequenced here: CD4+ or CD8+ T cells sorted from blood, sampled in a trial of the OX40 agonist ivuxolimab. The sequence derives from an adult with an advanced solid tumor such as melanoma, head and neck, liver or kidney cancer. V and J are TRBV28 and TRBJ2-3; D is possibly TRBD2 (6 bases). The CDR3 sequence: CASSFLAGTDTQYF. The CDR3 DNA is TGTGCCAGCAGTTTTCTGGCGGGGACAGATACGCAGTATTTT.